The clone carrying this T cell receptor (beta chain) was detected ten times or more. Its matching antigen is unknown. A template switching step contributed a universal primer site, while unique molecular identifiers were present in the cDNA. In TCRdb, the 5' RACE reads were re-called with MiXCR into one record per CDR3 protein. The sample lists some 600,000 distinct CDR3 sequences, roughly 6.6% occurring once. This specimen comes from a study of identical twins. General observations from the study: It was out-of-frame TCR alpha sharing in monozygotic twins that models underestimated.

The donor group consisted entirely of healthy Caucasians. The same sample was also studied in work on yellow fever vaccine responses in identical twins.

The source material was PBMCs. The sequence was obtained from a woman between 18 and 29 years old in good health.

CDR3: CASSVEGDRAYNEQFF. CDR3 bases: TGTGCCAGCAGCGTAGAAGGGGACAGGGCCTACAATGAGCAGTTCTTC. The chain couples TRBV9 to TRBJ2-1; 9 nucleotides match TRBD1. V shed 0 bases, J shed 2 bases, and the junction held 3 bases outside the gene matches. In germline, CDR1 is SGDLS, CDR2 YYNGEE. The CDR3 sequence is 16 residues long.